Listed here are 18 T cell receptor beta chains from one sample, sequenced in a study of T cell responses to AZD1222 COVID-19 vaccine. The protocol was immunoSEQ multiplex PCR, while the TCRdb copy is restricted to in-frame clones and leaves out a portion. Of roughly 140,000 clones in the sample, about 85% were seen once. The starting material was peripheral blood, obtained after recovery from COVID-19. The receptors come from an adult who had recovered from COVID-19.

A single count supports this clone. The rearrangement uses TRBV20-1 and TRBJ2-3; tentatively, D is TRBD1 or TRBD2 (5 bases each). The CDR3 covers 11 residues. The V end was cut by 5 bases, the J end by 5 bases, with 8 bases between. Germline V lookup: CDR1 DFQATT, CDR2 SNEGSKA (reference sequence). For the CDR3, the DNA is TGCAGTGCTCCTGGGGGAGATACGCAGTATTTT. This translates into CSAPGGDTQYF.

The chain links TRBV6-1 to TRBJ2-3; 10 positions agree with TRBD2. The J segment lost 6 bases and the V segment lost 2 bases, leaving 5 bases of the junction unmatched. Germline V gene data show CDR1 as MNHNS and CDR2 as SASEGT. This CDR3 contains 15 residues. CDR3 nucleotides: TGTGCCAGCAGTGAACCTAGCGGGGGATGGGATACGCAGTATTTT. Residues: CASSEPSGGWDTQYF.

The chain recombines TRBV5-1 with TRBJ2-4; tentatively, D is TRBD1 or TRBD2 (5 bases each). Trimming removed 0 bases at V and 9 bases at J, with 16 bases between. Germline CDR1 is SGHRS and CDR2 is YFSETQ. The CDR3 length is 15 residues. In nucleotides, the CDR3 is TGCGCCAGCAGCTTGGACGGGACCGACTCTGGCATTCAGTACTTC. It specifies CASSLDGTDSGIQYF.

The V gene is TRBV9, the J gene TRBJ2-2; the D call may be TRBD1 or TRBD2 (5 bases each). Germline assignment: CDR1 SGDLS and CDR2 YYNGEE. Trimming pared 4 bases from V and 4 bases from J, leaving 29 bases between. The CDR3 has 20 residues. This chain's CDR3 is CASSPRIGGAHRESTGELFF. For the CDR3, the DNA is TGTGCCAGCAGCCCTCGGATCGGTGGGGCGCATAGGGAGAGCACCGGGGAGCTGTTTTTT.

This clone appeared a single time. The chain couples TRBV5-1 to TRBJ2-5, with 11 bases matching TRBD2. Germline V gene lookup returns CDR1 SGHRS and CDR2 YFSETQ. CDR3 length: 16 residues. Unmatched junction bases numbered 9, after V lost 4 bases and J lost 4 bases. This chain's CDR3 is CASSGLAGGVGETQYF. CDR3 DNA: TGCGCCAGCAGCGGTCTAGCGGGAGGCGTCGGAGAGACCCAGTACTTC.

The V call is TRBV5-1, the J call TRBJ2-7; D gene ambiguous. This CDR3 region has 13 residues. V was pared by 5 bases and J by 0 bases, with 9 bases between. Germline V CDR1 and CDR2: SGHRS, YFSETQ. This chain's CDR3 is CASSRESSYEQYF. The CDR3 DNA is TGCGCCAGCAGTCGTGAATCCTCCTACGAGCAGTACTTC.

The rearrangement uses TRBV28 and TRBJ2-6; no clear D gene. V was cut by 7 bases and J by 4 bases, with 11 bases left in between. CDR3 length: 14 residues. The germline V gene has CDR1 MDHEN and CDR2 SYDVKM. The CDR3 region is CASTHNSGANVLTF. CDR3 coding DNA: TGTGCCAGCACCCACAACTCCGGGGCCAACGTCCTGACTTTC. Full variable domain (rest looked up from reference TRBV28 and TRBJ2-6): DVKVTQSSRYLVKRTGEKVFLECVQDMDHENMFWYRQDPGLGLRLIYFSYDVKMKEKGDIPEGYSVSREKKERFSLILESASTNQTSMYLCASTHNSGANVLTFGAGSRLTVL.

The CDR3 DNA reads as TGTGCCAGCAGTGAAGTCTCTCAAGCTTTCTTT. It codes for CASSEVSQAFF. The chain is built from TRBV6-1 and TRBJ1-1; D is unclear. The CDR3 has 11 amino acids. V shed 1 base and J shed 9 bases, with 6 bases lying between them. CDR1 and CDR2 (germline): MNHNS, SASEGT.

The V call is TRBV7-3, the J call TRBJ2-7, with 10 bases identical to TRBD1. The germline V gene has CDR1 SGHTA and CDR2 FQGTGA. The CDR3 sequence is 14 residues long. The J segment lost 9 bases and the V segment lost 6 bases, leaving 11 bases of the junction unmatched. CDR3 sequence (DNA): TGTGCCAGCAGTTTTACTTCCGGGACAGGGGTGCAGTACTTC. Protein: CASSFTSGTGVQYF. The whole variable domain, filled in from reference TRBV7-3 and TRBJ2-7, reads GAGVSQTPSNKVTEKGKYVELRCDPISGHTALYWYRQSLGQGPEFLIYFQGTGAADDSGLPNDRFFAVRPEGSVSTLKIQRTERGDSAVYLCASSFTSGTGVQYFGPGTRLTVT.

The chain joins TRBV9 to TRBJ1-3; unclear D gene. The length of the CDR3 is 13 residues. Germline CDR1 SGDLS, CDR2 YYNGEE. V was trimmed by 0 bases and J by 8 bases, leaving 9 bases between them. CDR3 bases: TGTGCCAGCAGCGTAGCCCCCGGCGACACCATATATTTT. It translates to CASSVAPGDTIYF.

The chain combines TRBV2 with TRBJ2-5; D possibly corresponds to TRBD2 (6 bases). Germline V CDR1 and CDR2: SNHLY, FYNNEI. V lost 8 bases and J 5 bases, leaving 18 bases between the germline ends. The CDR3 contains 14 residues. CDR3 loop: CASWGTFLSETQYF. CDR3 DNA sequence: TGTGCCAGCTGGGGGACTTTCCTTTCGGAGACCCAGTACTTC.

This clone occurred once. V gene TRBV29-1 combines with J gene TRBJ1-1; possible D gene TRBD1, 6 bases. CDR1 is SQVTM, CDR2 ANQGSEA, per germline. There are 13 residues in the CDR3. Trimming shortened V by 5 bases and J by 5 bases, and 15 bases separated the two germline ends. The CDR3: CSVHTGITTEAFF. Written as DNA, the CDR3 is TGCAGCGTTCATACAGGGATTACAACTGAAGCTTTCTTT.

The V and J genes are TRBV23-1 and TRBJ2-7; TRBD1 agrees at 7 bases. TRBV23-1 is an ORF, and what it does is uncertain. After removal of 2 bases from V and 2 bases from J, the junction contained 3 bases not matched to a gene. The CDR3 loop spans 14 amino acids. The CDR3 coding sequence is TGCGCCAGCAGTCAACCGGGACAGCCCTACGAGCAGTACTTC. Protein sequence: CASSQPGQPYEQYF.

V is TRBV7-9 and J is TRBJ2-7; D assignment may be TRBD1 or TRBD2 (6 bases each). V shed 1 base and J shed 2 bases, with 12 bases lying between them. CDR1 is SEHNR and CDR2 is FQNEAQ in the germline V gene (reference sequence). The CDR3 runs to 15 residues. The CDR3 DNA follows: TGTGCCAGCAGCTTAGTAGGCGGGACACCCTACGAGCAGTACTTC. Protein sequence: CASSLVGGTPYEQYF.

The chain has TRBV9 and TRBJ1-1, with a weak D call TRBD1 (5 bases). V lost 3 bases and J 1 base, leaving 13 bases between the germline ends. CDR1 SGDLS and CDR2 YYNGEE come from the germline V gene. The CDR3 contains 15 residues. CDR3 bases: TGTGCCAGCAGCGCCCGCGGGGGGAGGAACACTGAAGCTTTCTTT. It is translated as CASSARGGRNTEAFF.

This clone was seen just once. This chain links TRBV13 with TRBJ1-3; maybe TRBD1 (5 bases). Germline V gene sequence: CDR1 PRHDT, CDR2 FYEKMQ (reference sequence). Trimming cost V 4 bases and J 0 bases, with 13 bases left between them. The CDR3 has 16 amino acids. The DNA for the CDR3 is TGTGCCAGCAGCTCGCCTCGGGGCGACTCTGGAAACACCATATATTTT. Its translation: CASSSPRGDSGNTIYF.

The chain joins TRBV11-2 to TRBJ1-3; D not resolved. CDR1 is SGHAT, CDR2 FQNNGV, per germline. V was trimmed by 3 bases and J by 0 bases, leaving 6 bases between them. CDR3 size: 14 residues. The CDR3, as DNA: TGTGCCAGCAGCTTGGGGAGCTCTGGAAACACCATATATTTT. It encodes CASSLGSSGNTIYF.

The chain recombines TRBV7-2 with TRBJ2-3, with 7 nucleotides matching TRBD2. V was pared by 4 bases and J by 2 bases, with 6 bases of the junction left unmatched. The germline gives CDR1 SGHTA, CDR2 FQGNSA. This CDR3 has 15 residues. The CDR3, as DNA: TGTGCCAGCAGCTCCGGGCGGGGGTCCACAGATACGCAGTATTTT. As protein: CASSSGRGSTDTQYF.